This entry is about one T cell receptor (beta chain). Its antigen is currently unknown. The record originates from a study of cytomegalovirus exposure and HLA in healthy donors. V lost 4 bases and J lost 5; bases outside the gene matches: 10. The CDR3 spans 14 residues. CDR1 and CDR2 from the germline V gene are SQVTM and ANQGSEA. Study-wide points: Links to common viral pathogens appeared, in a later analysis, for several of the most significant clusters. A later analysis, which compared TCR beta chains of equal frequency, found the HLA-associated ones more clonally expanded.

60 Vbeta and 13 Jbeta primers were used in PCR. The repertoire was sequenced with immunoSEQ multiplex PCR; TCRdb's copy has only in-frame clones and lacks some. The sample's table shows roughly 80,000 clones. Material for sequencing was PBMCs. V is TRBV29-1 and J is TRBJ2-7; TRBD1 matches 8 bases. This TCR came from a man between 50 and 59 years old in good health and CMV-seronegative. CDR3 in DNA: TGCAGCGTTGCCACAATACAGGGGGTCGACGAGCAGTACTTC. It is translated as CSVATIQGVDEQYF.